These 20 T cell receptor beta chains were sequenced from one sample in a study of cytomegalovirus exposure and HLA in healthy donors. In the PCR, 60 Vbeta and 13 Jbeta primers were used. Here immunoSEQ multiplex PCR was the method, and the copy in TCRdb shows in-frame clones only, minus some. The data contain tens of thousands of clones, 77% of them singletons. Input material: PBMCs. Every receptor here comes from a female donor in good health and CMV-seronegative.

V usage is TRBV11-2 and J usage is TRBJ1-4; D call uncertain. The CDR3 spans 15 residues. CDR1 is SGHAT, CDR2 FQNNGV, per germline. Trimming cost V 1 base and J 7 bases, with 13 bases left between them. The DNA of the CDR3 is TGTGCCAGCAGCTTAGGTGGCACCCCTGGTGAAAAACTGTTTTTT. It codes for CASSLGGTPGEKLFF.

This chain connects TRBV19 to TRBJ2-7, with D maybe TRBD2 (5 bases). The CDR3 has 14 amino acids. V lost 4 bases and J 0 bases, leaving 10 bases between the germline ends. Germline-derived CDR1 and CDR2 are LNHDA and SQIVND (reference sequence). The CDR3 loop is CASSTTGNSYEQYF. As DNA, the CDR3 is TGTGCCAGTAGTACAACCGGGAACTCCTACGAGCAGTACTTC. Combining the CDR3 with reference TRBV19 and TRBJ2-7 gives the whole variable domain DGGITQSPKYLFRKEGQNVTLSCEQNLNHDAMYWYRQDPGQGLRLIYYSQIVNDFQKGDIAEGYSVSREKKESFPLTVTSAQKNPTAFYLCASSTTGNSYEQYFGPGTRLTVT.

This rearrangement joins TRBV13 to TRBJ2-7; 9 bases are shared with TRBD1. V lost 6 bases and J lost 6; bases outside the gene matches: 12. Germline CDR1 PRHDT, CDR2 FYEKMQ (reference sequence). CDR3 length equals 15 residues. The DNA of the CDR3 is TGTGCCAGCAGGGGGGTGGGACAGGGTCTTTCCGAGCAGTACTTC. It encodes CASRGVGQGLSEQYF.

The chain combines TRBV15 with TRBJ1-5; D remains unclear. This CDR3 region has 15 residues. With 8 bases removed from V and 0 bases from J, the gap between germline ends came to 14 bases. Germline lookup yields CDR1 LNHNV and CDR2 YYDKDF (reference sequence). The CDR3: CATQRAGYSNQPQHF. The CDR3 DNA reads TGTGCCACCCAACGGGCGGGGTATAGCAATCAGCCCCAGCATTTT.

This rearrangement joins TRBV9 to TRBJ2-1; TRBD2 aligns across 10 bases. This CDR3 spans 14 amino acids. The germline V gene has CDR1 SGDLS and CDR2 YYNGEE. J gave up 15 bases and V 4 bases, and 13 bases lay outside the gene matches. CDR3 DNA sequence: TGTGCCAGCAGCCCCGGGACTAGCGCCAACCGGCGGTTCTTC. The encoded protein is CASSPGTSANRRFF.

The chain has TRBV5-6 and TRBJ1-6, with D maybe TRBD1 (6 bases). V shed 0 bases and J shed 11 bases, with 15 bases lying between them. CDR1 and CDR2 (germline): SGHDT, YYEEEE. The CDR3 length is 15 residues. CDR3: CASSLGEGVATPLHF. CDR3 DNA: TGTGCCAGCAGCTTGGGAGAGGGGGTTGCGACACCCCTCCACTTT.

This chain joins TRBV28 and TRBJ2-7; weak D call: TRBD2 (6 bases). V was clipped by 4 bases and J by 6 bases, with 16 bases between them. This CDR3 has 14 amino acids. CDR1 and CDR2 from the germline V gene are MDHEN and SYDVKM. The CDR3 DNA sequence: TGTGCCAGCAGTTCGGGGGACGGTCGGGCCGAGCAGTACTTC. Translating it yields CASSSGDGRAEQYF. Supplemented by reference TRBV28 and TRBJ2-7, the full variable domain reads DVKVTQSSRYLVKRTGEKVFLECVQDMDHENMFWYRQDPGLGLRLIYFSYDVKMKEKGDIPEGYSVSREKKERFSLILESASTNQTSMYLCASSSGDGRAEQYFGPGTRLTVT.

This clone was seen once. The chain recombines TRBV5-1 with TRBJ2-3, with D possibly TRBD1 on 6 matching bases. From germline, CDR1 is SGHRS and CDR2 YFSETQ. This CDR3 has 14 residues. Trimming took 3 bases from V and 0 from J, leaving 8 bases between them. The CDR3 DNA reads TGCGCCAGCAGCTCCCAGGGGAGCACAGATACGCAGTATTTT. Amino acid sequence: CASSSQGSTDTQYF.

The chain joins TRBV5-5 to TRBJ1-5, with TRBD1 as a possible D gene (5 bases). CDR3 length: 13 residues. With 1 base removed from V and 9 bases from J, the gap between germline ends came to 11 bases. The germline gives CDR1 SGHKS, CDR2 YYEKEE (reference sequence). In nucleotides, the CDR3 is TGTGCCAGCAGCTTGTGGGGCTCCGGGCCCCAGCATTTT. It codes for CASSLWGSGPQHF.

CDR3 nucleotides: TGTGCCAGCAGTGTGATGTCTAGCTGGGCAGATACGCAGTATTTT. Amino acids: CASSVMSSWADTQYF. The genes are TRBV25-1 and TRBJ2-3, with D possibly matching TRBD2 (5 bases). The CDR3 spans 15 residues. From germline, CDR1 is MGHDK and CDR2 SYGVNS. V dropped 4 bases and J dropped 4 bases, with 15 bases sitting between them.

J is TRBJ2-1 and V is TRBV13; 7 positions agree with TRBD2. This CDR3 has 12 amino acids. CDR1 is PRHDT, CDR2 FYEKMQ, per germline (reference sequence). The V gene end was trimmed by 4 bases and the J gene end by 14 bases; junction bases not matched to a gene: 8. The CDR3 reads CASSSGRGREFF. The CDR3 DNA reads as TGTGCCAGCAGCTCAGGGCGGGGGAGGGAGTTCTTC.

V gene TRBV27 combines with J gene TRBJ2-5; TRBD1 agrees at 12 bases. The closer fit of TRBJ2-7 to the DNA end suggests the J call may be wrong. The length of the CDR3 is 15 residues. Germline V lookup: CDR1 MNHEY, CDR2 SMNVEV (reference sequence). CDR3 amino acids: CASSLVGQGANEQYF. CDR3 bases: TGTGCCAGCAGTTTAGTGGGACAGGGGGCGAACGAGCAGTACTTC.

This clone was counted a few times. The sample has other DNA sequences that encode this CDR3 too. The V gene is TRBV2, the J gene TRBJ1-2, with D unresolved. The CDR3 sequence is 14 residues long. Trimming took 2 bases from V and 2 from J, leaving 9 bases between them. Germline V gives CDR1 SNHLY, CDR2 FYNNEI. This chain's CDR3 is CASSERGPNYGYTF. The DNA for the CDR3 is TGTGCCAGCAGTGAAAGAGGGCCGAACTATGGCTACACCTTC.

The rearrangement joins TRBV7-6 to TRBJ1-4; 11 bases agree with TRBD1. V was pared by 5 bases and J by 7 bases, with 3 bases of the junction left unmatched. CDR3 length: 14 amino acids. The germline V gene encodes CDR1 SGHVS and CDR2 FNYEAQ. The CDR3 loop reads CASSQGQGGEKLFF. The CDR3 DNA reads as TGTGCCAGCAGCCAGGGACAGGGGGGTGAAAAACTGTTTTTT.

This rearrangement joins TRBV12-5 to TRBJ2-6; D unclear. V was trimmed by 6 bases and J by 0 bases, leaving 3 bases between them. The CDR3 extends over 13 amino acids. Germline V gene data show CDR1 as LGHNT and CDR2 as FRNRAP. CDR3 in amino acids: CASGYSGANVLTF. The CDR3 bases are TGTGCTAGTGGCTACTCTGGGGCCAACGTCCTGACTTTC.

The chain uses TRBV19 and TRBJ2-7; possible D gene TRBD1, 5 bases. Trimming cost V 1 base and J 5 bases, with 18 bases left between them. Germline V gene sequence: CDR1 LNHDA, CDR2 SQIVND (reference sequence). This CDR3 region has 16 residues. In DNA form, the CDR3 reads TGTGCCAGTAGTATAGGAGCGCCAGGGTTCAGGAACGAGCAGTACTTC. Translated, it gives CASSIGAPGFRNEQYF.

This chain connects TRBV19 to TRBJ2-5, with a tentative D call TRBD2 (5 bases). The germline gives CDR1 LNHDA, CDR2 SQIVND (reference sequence). The ends were cut back, 3 bases at V and 6 bases at J, with 14 bases in the middle. The CDR3 spans 14 residues. DNA for the CDR3: TGTGCCAGTAGTATCTCCGGATCGGGGAAGACCCAGTACTTC. Amino acid sequence: CASSISGSGKTQYF.

V usage is TRBV7-9 and J usage is TRBJ2-2; possible D gene TRBD1, 6 bases. The CDR3 sequence is 14 residues long. Trimming stripped 8 bases from V and 3 bases from J, with 13 bases between. CDR1 is SEHNR and CDR2 is FQNEAQ in the germline V gene (reference sequence). The DNA for the CDR3 is TGTGCCAGCTTCAAGACAGGAGACACCGGGGAGCTGTTTTTT. Its protein is CASFKTGDTGELFF.

V is TRBV28 and J is TRBJ1-1; D gene ambiguous. Germline V gene lookup returns CDR1 MDHEN and CDR2 SYDVKM. The V end lost 5 bases, the J end lost 1 base, and 8 bases lay between the germline ends. This CDR3 has 13 residues. The CDR3: CASSRRSNTEAFF. The CDR3 DNA reads as TGTGCCAGCAGTCGGAGGTCGAACACTGAAGCTTTCTTT. The full variable domain, completed using reference TRBV28 and TRBJ1-1, is DVKVTQSSRYLVKRTGEKVFLECVQDMDHENMFWYRQDPGLGLRLIYFSYDVKMKEKGDIPEGYSVSREKKERFSLILESASTNQTSMYLCASSRRSNTEAFFGQGTRLTVV.

The gene calls are TRBV7-2 and TRBJ1-1; 10 nucleotides agree with TRBD1. Germline V gene data show CDR1 as SGHTA and CDR2 as FQGNSA. The J segment lost 4 bases and the V segment lost 2 bases, leaving 10 bases of the junction unmatched. The CDR3 consists of 17 residues. The CDR3 DNA sequence: TGTGCCAGCAGCTTACGGGGGACAGGGGTTACGAGCACTGAAGCTTTCTTT. Residues: CASSLRGTGVTSTEAFF.